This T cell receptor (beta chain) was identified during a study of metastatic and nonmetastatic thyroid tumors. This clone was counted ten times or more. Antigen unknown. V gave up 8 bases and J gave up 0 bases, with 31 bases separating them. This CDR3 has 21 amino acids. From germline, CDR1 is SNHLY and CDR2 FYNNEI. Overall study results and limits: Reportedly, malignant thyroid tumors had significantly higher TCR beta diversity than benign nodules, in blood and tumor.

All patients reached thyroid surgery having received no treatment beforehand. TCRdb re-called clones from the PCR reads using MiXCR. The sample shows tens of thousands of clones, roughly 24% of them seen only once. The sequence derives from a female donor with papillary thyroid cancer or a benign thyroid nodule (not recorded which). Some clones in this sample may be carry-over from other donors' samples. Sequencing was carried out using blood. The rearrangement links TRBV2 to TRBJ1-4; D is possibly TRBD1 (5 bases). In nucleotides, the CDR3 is TGTGCCAGCGAGCCAACGGGGTGGGACCGGGGATTTCGAGCAACTAATGAAAAACTGTTTTTT. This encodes CASEPTGWDRGFRATNEKLFF.